Each of the 14 T cell receptor beta chains below was sequenced from the same sample in a study of shared clonotypes between healthy human individuals. Here immunoSEQ multiplex PCR was the method, and the copy in TCRdb shows in-frame clones only, minus some. The repertoire holds about 960,000 clones, with around 80% as singletons. Material: memory CD4+ T cells sorted from blood. Subset in this sample: CD45RA-negative fraction. All receptors derive from a man aged 18-30 years in good health.

The chain joins TRBV7-2 to TRBJ2-7; the match to TRBD2 covers 16 bases. Germline trimming cut 2 bases from V and 2 bases from J; bases unmatched to any gene: 6. The germline CDR1 and CDR2 sequences are SGHTA and FQGNSA. The CDR3 consists of 18 residues. The CDR3 coding sequence is TGTGCCAGCAGCTTACTCGGGACTAGCGGGAGGGTTGCCTACGAGCAGTACTTC. Translation gives CASSLLGTSGRVAYEQYF.

This clone showed up just once. The rearrangement links TRBV2 to TRBJ2-1, with D unclear. This CDR3 is 13 amino acids long. Germline V CDR1 and CDR2: SNHLY, FYNNEI. Trimming took 5 bases from V and 3 from J, leaving 8 bases between them. Here the CDR3 DNA reads TGTGCCAGCAGTAGAGTAAACTACAATGAGCAGTTCTTC. The encoded protein is CASSRVNYNEQFF.

This chain connects TRBV7-2 to TRBJ2-5, with D possibly called TRBD1 or TRBD2 (6 bases each). Germline V lookup: CDR1 SGHTA, CDR2 FQGNSA. V gave up 1 base and J gave up 1 base, with 10 bases separating them. CDR3 size: 15 residues. The CDR3 loop is CASSLDGGRQETQYF. DNA for the CDR3: TGTGCCAGCAGCTTAGACGGGGGCCGCCAAGAGACCCAGTACTTC. Full variable domain (remainder filled in from reference TRBV7-2 and TRBJ2-5): GAGVSQSPSNKVTEKGKDVELRCDPISGHTALYWYRQSLGQGLEFLIYFQGNSAPDKSGLPSDRFSAERTGGSVSTLTIQRTQQEDSAVYLCASSLDGGRQETQYFGPGTRLLVL.

The chain carries TRBV2 and TRBJ2-7, with D tentatively TRBD2 (5 bases). In germline, CDR1 is SNHLY, CDR2 FYNNEI. This CDR3 spans 14 amino acids. Trimming removed 3 bases from V and 2 bases from J, with 11 bases in between. The CDR3 DNA follows: TGTGCCAGCAGTGACCGGACTGTAACCTACGAGCAGTACTTC. Protein: CASSDRTVTYEQYF.

This clone occurred a few times. The chain recombines TRBV5-1 with TRBJ2-2; D might be TRBD1 (6 bases). The CDR3 length is 16 residues. Germline V gene lookup returns CDR1 SGHRS and CDR2 YFSETQ. V lost 3 bases and J lost 1, with 13 bases in between. The CDR3 protein is CASSSSDRQNTGELFF. The CDR3 nucleotides read TGCGCCAGCAGCTCCTCCGACAGGCAGAACACCGGGGAGCTGTTTTTT.

V gene TRBV10-3 combines with J gene TRBJ1-1; TRBD1 might be the D (6 bases). CDR3 length equals 13 residues. Trimming cost V 10 bases and J 3 bases, with 15 bases left between them. Per the germline V gene, CDR1 is ENHRY and CDR2 is SYGVKD. CDR3 in amino acids: CATRDKRDTEAFF. The CDR3 DNA reads as TGTGCCACCCGGGACAAGCGAGACACTGAAGCTTTCTTT.

Here the CDR3 reads CASSRTETNYGYTF. The CDR3 DNA follows: TGTGCCAGTAGCCGGACGGAGACAAACTATGGCTACACCTTC. The V and J genes are TRBV19 and TRBJ1-2; no definite D call. Between the trimmed V and J ends, which lost 6 bases and 2 bases, there was a span of 13 bases. CDR3 length: 14 residues. The V gene's germline CDR1 is LNHDA and CDR2 SQIVND (reference sequence).

The chain links TRBV5-1 to TRBJ2-7; weak D call: TRBD2 (6 bases). This CDR3 contains 13 residues. V dropped 4 bases and J dropped 6 bases, with 14 bases sitting between them. Germline V CDR1 and CDR2: SGHRS, YFSETQ. The CDR3 region is CASSLGGGGEQYF. The CDR3 coding sequence is TGCGCCAGCAGCCTGGGGGGAGGAGGCGAGCAGTACTTC.

This clone was observed once. V is TRBV19 and J is TRBJ1-5, with D unresolved. CDR3 length: 14 amino acids. The V gene lost 3 bases and the J gene lost 3 bases, with 9 bases spanning the gap. Germline CDR1 and CDR2: LNHDA and SQIVND (reference sequence). CDR3: CASSILSDNQPQHF. The DNA for the CDR3 is TGTGCCAGTAGTATTTTGTCAGACAATCAGCCCCAGCATTTT.

This chain connects TRBV7-2 to TRBJ2-7; 8 nucleotides line up with TRBD1. V was clipped by 6 bases and J by 3 bases; unmatched bases: 10. The CDR3 loop spans 15 amino acids. The germline gives CDR1 SGHTA, CDR2 FQGNSA. CDR3 sequence reads: CASSFDRGGGYEQYF. CDR3 in DNA: TGTGCCAGCAGTTTCGACAGGGGAGGTGGCTACGAGCAGTACTTC.

This sequence joins TRBV7-2 and TRBJ2-7, with D perhaps matching TRBD1 or TRBD2 (5 bases each). In germline, CDR1 is SGHTA, CDR2 FQGNSA. There are 15 residues in the CDR3. V was clipped by 1 base and J by 3 bases, with 13 bases between them. The CDR3 sequence: CASSLGGTGIYEQYF. The DNA for the CDR3 is TGTGCCAGCAGCTTAGGGGGGACGGGAATCTACGAGCAGTACTTC.

J is TRBJ2-2 and V is TRBV28, with TRBD2 identical over 12 bases. CDR3 length: 16 residues. J gave up 6 bases and V 3 bases, and 5 bases lay outside the gene matches. Germline assignment: CDR1 MDHEN and CDR2 SYDVKM. The CDR3 DNA reads TGTGCCAGCAGTTTTGAACTAGCGGGGGGATCCGGGGAGCTGTTTTTT. This sequence encodes CASSFELAGGSGELFF.

The gene calls are TRBV30 and TRBJ2-7, with 7 bases that match TRBD2. V dropped 4 bases and J dropped 10; count of bases not matched to a gene: 7. The CDR3 is made up of 11 amino acids. Germline V gene lookup returns CDR1 GTSNPN and CDR2 SVGIG (reference sequence). Here the CDR3 reads CAWTPGREQYF. In DNA form, the CDR3 reads TGTGCCTGGACCCCGGGGAGGGAACAGTACTTC.

This clone was seen a handful of times. V and J are TRBV18 and TRBJ2-7; D gene uncertain. Germline V gene sequence: CDR1 KGHSH, CDR2 LQKENI. Trimming took off 2 bases at V and 5 bases at J, with 19 bases between the two ends. The CDR3 is 16 residues long. CDR3 coding DNA: TGTGCCAGCTCACCATTTAGTAGGGTCTCTCGGAACGAGCAGTACTTC. Its translation is CASSPFSRVSRNEQYF.